Below are 14 T cell receptor beta chains sequenced from a single sample in a study of blood T cell repertoires in COVID-19 (dated by TCRdb to 2019 to 2021). The library was prepared using the immunoSEQ multiplex PCR assay. TCRdb took over this immuneACCESS table, retaining in-frame rearrangements with V and J assigned. Such tables are incomplete; in checked studies, under half of the missing clones stem from an unresolved V gene, and the remainder is unexplained. Across this sample there are approximately 480,000 clones, with roughly 87% seen only once. Around 0.64% of the sample lies in the top ten. The sample comprised PBMCs or T cells enriched from blood (not recorded which). These receptors were obtained from a woman aged 18-29 years who had recovered from COVID-19.

The V and J genes are TRBV4-1 and TRBJ1-5; 8 nucleotides align to TRBD1. This CDR3 is 15 amino acids long. V shed 4 bases and J 4 bases; nucleotides not matched to a gene: 6. Germline V CDR1 and CDR2: MGHRA, YSYEKL. CDR3 sequence: CASSPTDRDNQPQHF. CDR3 nucleotide sequence: TGCGCCAGCAGCCCTACGGACAGGGATAATCAGCCCCAGCATTTT.

The chain combines TRBV6-5 with TRBJ1-6; 9 bases align to TRBD1. Germline trimming cut 0 bases from V and 5 bases from J; bases unmatched to any gene: 2. The CDR3 is 16 amino acids. Germline V gene data show CDR1 as MNHEY and CDR2 as SVGAGI. The CDR3 here is CASSYSWTGDNSPLHF. The CDR3, as DNA: TGTGCCAGCAGTTACTCCTGGACAGGGGATAATTCACCCCTCCACTTT.

The chain recombines TRBV30 with TRBJ1-6; 7 bases align to TRBD1. The trim removed 7 bases at V and 10 bases at J, leaving 10 bases unmatched. Germline V gene data show CDR1 as GTSNPN and CDR2 as SVGIG (reference sequence). This CDR3 is built from 13 residues. The CDR3 nucleotides are TGTGCCTTCACCGACAGGGTATTGTCACCCCTCCACTTT. As protein: CAFTDRVLSPLHF. Full variable domain (rest looked up from reference TRBV30 and TRBJ1-6): SQTIHQWPATLVQPVGSPLSLECTVEGTSNPNLYWYRQAAGRGLQLLFYSVGIGQISSEVPQNLSASRPQDRQFILSSKKLLLSDSGFYLCAFTDRVLSPLHFGNGTRLTVT.

This clone appeared once. The chain has TRBV18 and TRBJ1-2; 7 nucleotides agree with TRBD1. J lost 3 bases, V lost 5 bases, and 6 bases had no gene match. This CDR3 is 14 amino acids long. Germline CDR1 and CDR2: KGHSH and LQKENI. CDR3 bases: TGTGCCAGCTCAATGGAGGGGGCGGACTATGGCTACACCTTC. It codes for CASSMEGADYGYTF.

This rearrangement joins TRBV2 to TRBJ2-7, with 11 nucleotides matching TRBD1. This CDR3 contains 15 residues. V was pared by 6 bases and J by 2 bases, with 6 bases of the junction left unmatched. Germline CDR1 SNHLY, CDR2 FYNNEI. The CDR3 region is CASSLDRGLPYEQYF. The DNA for the CDR3 is TGTGCCAGCAGCCTGGACAGGGGGCTTCCCTACGAGCAGTACTTC.

V and J are TRBV5-1 and TRBJ2-3; weak D call: TRBD2 (6 bases). The CDR3 has 15 amino acids. Per germline, CDR1 SGHRS and CDR2 YFSETQ. With 3 bases removed from V and 3 bases from J, the gap between germline ends came to 14 bases. The chain's CDR3 is CASSSTGTSTDTQYF. CDR3 nucleotide sequence: TGCGCCAGCAGCTCGACCGGGACTTCTACAGATACGCAGTATTTT.

In this sample, this clone turned up once. J is TRBJ1-1 and V is TRBV3-1 (or the pseudogene TRBV3-2); 7 positions match TRBD1. Germline V gives CDR1 LGHDT, CDR2 YNNKEL (reference sequence). This CDR3 region has 13 residues. V was clipped by 6 bases and J by 9 bases; unmatched bases: 10. The CDR3 DNA reads TGTGCCAGCAGACTCGGACAGGAACGAAAAGCTTTCTTT. Its protein product is CASRLGQERKAFF.

This clone was observed once. The V and J genes are TRBV2 and TRBJ1-1; no clear D gene. This CDR3 comprises 13 residues. V lost 2 bases to trimming and J lost 5 bases, with 9 bases between them. Germline assignment: CDR1 SNHLY and CDR2 FYNNEI. CDR3 sequence reads: CASSELSGTEAFF. DNA of the CDR3: TGTGCCAGCAGTGAACTCTCGGGGACTGAAGCTTTCTTT. Based on the CDR3 plus reference TRBV2 and TRBJ1-1, the full variable domain is EPEVTQTPSHQVTQMGQEVILRCVPISNHLYFYWYRQILGQKVEFLVSFYNNEISEKSEIFDDQFSVERPDGSNFTLKIRSTKLEDSAMYFCASSELSGTEAFFGQGTRLTVV.

The chain links TRBV10-3 to TRBJ2-7; the D gene is possibly TRBD2 (5 bases). Trimming removed 0 bases at V and 2 bases at J, with 11 bases between. Germline V lookup: CDR1 ENHRY, CDR2 SYGVKD. The CDR3 consists of 15 residues. The CDR3 sequence: CAISESRESTYEQYF. The CDR3 coding sequence is TGTGCCATCAGTGAGTCGAGGGAGTCAACCTACGAGCAGTACTTC.

This chain links TRBV2 with TRBJ1-5, with TRBD1 identical over 9 bases. The V and J ends lost 5 bases and 4 bases, in that order; junction bases with no gene match: 3. The CDR3 length is 14 residues. The V gene's germline CDR1 is SNHLY and CDR2 FYNNEI. This CDR3 reads CASSRQGVNQPQHF. The DNA of the CDR3 is TGTGCCAGCAGTCGACAGGGGGTAAATCAGCCCCAGCATTTT.

This clone has more than one count but fewer than ten. The chain couples TRBV2 to TRBJ1-2; D is uncertain. The germline V gene has CDR1 SNHLY and CDR2 FYNNEI. Deletions cut 7 bases from V and 8 bases from J, with 17 bases between. There are 13 residues in the CDR3. For the CDR3, the DNA is TGTGCCAGCACCAACTCCCCCCCGAGGGGCTACACCTTC. It yields the protein CASTNSPPRGYTF.

The chain employs TRBV2 and TRBJ2-1, with TRBD2 matching 13 bases. Germline CDR1 is SNHLY and CDR2 is FYNNEI. The V and J ends lost 7 bases and 7 bases, in that order; junction bases with no gene match: 4. The length of the CDR3 is 14 residues. The CDR3 region has the DNA TGTGCCAGCACGGGACTAGCGGGGAGAAATGAGCAGTTCTTC. Encoded protein: CASTGLAGRNEQFF.

The chain carries TRBV28 and TRBJ2-6, with 9 bases aligning to TRBD1. J was trimmed by 0 bases and V by 5 bases; bases with no gene match: 5. Germline CDR1 is MDHEN and CDR2 is SYDVKM. The CDR3 runs to 17 residues. This CDR3 is CASSPGQGRSGANVLTF. CDR3 nucleotides: TGTGCCAGCAGTCCTGGACAGGGGCGCTCTGGGGCCAACGTCCTGACTTTC.

V and J are TRBV30 and TRBJ2-5; a possible D gene is TRBD1 (5 bases). V was pared by 6 bases and J by 5 bases, with 22 bases between. The CDR3 sequence is 15 residues long. Germline lookup yields CDR1 GTSNPN and CDR2 SVGIG (reference sequence). This chain's CDR3 is CACLLRQDTRETQYF. In DNA, the CDR3 is TGTGCCTGCCTCCTGCGGCAGGACACGAGGGAGACCCAGTACTTC.